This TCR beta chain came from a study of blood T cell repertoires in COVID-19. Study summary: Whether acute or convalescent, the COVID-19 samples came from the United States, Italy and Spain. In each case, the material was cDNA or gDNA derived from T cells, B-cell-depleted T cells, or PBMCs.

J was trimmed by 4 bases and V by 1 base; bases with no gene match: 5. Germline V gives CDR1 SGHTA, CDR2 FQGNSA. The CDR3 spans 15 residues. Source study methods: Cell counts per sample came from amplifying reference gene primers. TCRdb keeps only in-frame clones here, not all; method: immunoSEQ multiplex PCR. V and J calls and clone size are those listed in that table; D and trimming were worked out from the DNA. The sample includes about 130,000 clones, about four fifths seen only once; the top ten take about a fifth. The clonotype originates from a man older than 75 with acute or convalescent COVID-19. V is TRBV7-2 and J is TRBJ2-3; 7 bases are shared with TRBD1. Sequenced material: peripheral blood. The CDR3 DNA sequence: TGTGCCAGCAGCTTAGGGGGGCAGGGGGCAGATACGCAGTATTTT. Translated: CASSLGGQGADTQYF.